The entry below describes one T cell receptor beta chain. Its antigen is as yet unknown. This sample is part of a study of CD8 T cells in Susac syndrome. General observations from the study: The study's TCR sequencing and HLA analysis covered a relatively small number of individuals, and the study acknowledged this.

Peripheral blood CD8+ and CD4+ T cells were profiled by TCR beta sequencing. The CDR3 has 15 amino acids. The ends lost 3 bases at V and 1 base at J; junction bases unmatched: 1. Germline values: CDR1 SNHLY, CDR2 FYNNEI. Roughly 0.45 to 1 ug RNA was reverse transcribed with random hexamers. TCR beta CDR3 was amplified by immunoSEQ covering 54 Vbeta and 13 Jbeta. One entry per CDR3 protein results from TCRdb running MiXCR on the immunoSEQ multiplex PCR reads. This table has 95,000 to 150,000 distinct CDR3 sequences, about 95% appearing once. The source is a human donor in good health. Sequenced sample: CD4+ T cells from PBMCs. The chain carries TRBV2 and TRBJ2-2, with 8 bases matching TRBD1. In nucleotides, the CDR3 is TGTGCCAGCAGTGATGGGACAGGGAACACCGGGGAGCTGTTTTTT. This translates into CASSDGTGNTGELFF.